Listed below are T cell receptor beta chains from one sample, sequenced in a study of blood T cell repertoires in COVID-19. Some clones are missing from TCRdb's copy, which holds only in-frame ones; the method was immunoSEQ multiplex PCR. The sample includes about 140,000 clones, 87% of them seen just once. Sequenced sample: peripheral blood. The receptors originated from a middle-aged man who had recovered from COVID-19. CDR3s include the opening cysteine and the closing phenylalanine or tryptophan. Fields, in order: CDR3 DNA, CDR3 protein, D gene, V gene, J gene, clone size. The D gene is left open where the match is weak. A row's size may be missing; if present it is once, few, many or a size class.

CDR3 DNA: TGTGCCAGCATCCGACAGGGAGTGAGGGACAATGAGCAGTTCTTC
CDR3 protein: CASIRQGVRDNEQFF
D gene: TRBD1
V gene: TRBV5-4
J gene: TRBJ2-1
clone size: -

CDR3 DNA: TGTGCCAGCAGCGAGGGGACTAGCGGGGTTATCTACCAAGAGACCCAGTACTTC
CDR3 protein: CASSEGTSGVIYQETQYF
D gene: TRBD2
V gene: TRBV3-1/TRBV3-2
J gene: TRBJ2-5
clone size: -

CDR3 DNA: TGCAGCGTTGAACCGCCGGGTAGAAGGGGCTACACCTTC
CDR3 protein: CSVEPPGRRGYTF
D gene: -
V gene: TRBV29-1
J gene: TRBJ1-2
clone size: -

CDR3 DNA: TGTGCCACAACCTCAGGGGGCGTTGGCTACACCTTC
CDR3 protein: CATTSGGVGYTF
D gene: TRBD1
V gene: TRBV12-3/TRBV12-4
J gene: TRBJ1-2
clone size: -

CDR3 DNA: TGTGCCAGCAGTTACTCGTTGGGGGCAGGGGGCGAGGATGGCTACACCTTC
CDR3 protein: CASSYSLGAGGEDGYTF
D gene: TRBD1
V gene: TRBV6-2/TRBV6-3
J gene: TRBJ1-2
clone size: -

CDR3 DNA: TGTGCCACCAGCAGAGACTGGCGGGGGCCCTACAATGAGCAGTTCTTC
CDR3 protein: CATSRDWRGPYNEQFF
D gene: -
V gene: TRBV15
J gene: TRBJ2-1
clone size: -

CDR3 DNA: TGTGCCAGCTCACGGAGAAAGGATGGCGGCAAAAACATTCAGTACTTC
CDR3 protein: CASSRRKDGGKNIQYF
D gene: -
V gene: TRBV18
J gene: TRBJ2-4
clone size: once

CDR3 DNA: TGTGCCAGCTCACCCTTCGGACAGGGGGCTGGTGGAAACACCATATATTTT
CDR3 protein: CASSPFGQGAGGNTIYF
D gene: TRBD1
V gene: TRBV18
J gene: TRBJ1-3
clone size: once

CDR3 DNA: TGTGCCAGCAGCCAAGAAGACAGGGCGCCTGAAAAACTGTTTTTT
CDR3 protein: CASSQEDRAPEKLFF
D gene: TRBD1
V gene: TRBV3-1/TRBV3-2
J gene: TRBJ1-4
clone size: -

CDR3 DNA: TGTGCCAGCAGCGTTGGGACTGACAATCCCGACTACACCTTC
CDR3 protein: CASSVGTDNPDYTF
D gene: -
V gene: TRBV9
J gene: TRBJ1-2
clone size: -

CDR3 DNA: TGTGCCAGCAGTTATAGCTGGGCGGGGGGGCCGGAGACCCAGTACTTC
CDR3 protein: CASSYSWAGGPETQYF
D gene: TRBD2
V gene: TRBV6-2/TRBV6-3
J gene: TRBJ2-5
clone size: -

CDR3 DNA: TGTGCCAGCAGCTTCTTGGGACAGGGTAGAAAACTGTTTTTT
CDR3 protein: CASSFLGQGRKLFF
D gene: TRBD1
V gene: TRBV5-8
J gene: TRBJ1-4
clone size: -

CDR3 DNA: TGCGCCAGCAGCCAAGATTCGAGCTCTGGAAACACCATATATTTT
CDR3 protein: CASSQDSSSGNTIYF
D gene: -
V gene: TRBV4-3
J gene: TRBJ1-3
clone size: -

CDR3 DNA: TGTGCCAGCAGTTTGGTAGCGGGGGGTGATACGCAGTATTTT
CDR3 protein: CASSLVAGGDTQYF
D gene: TRBD2
V gene: TRBV6-2/TRBV6-3
J gene: TRBJ2-3
clone size: -

CDR3 DNA: TGCGCCAGCAGCCAAGGGACAGGGTCCGGCGAAAAACTGTTTTTT
CDR3 protein: CASSQGTGSGEKLFF
D gene: TRBD1
V gene: TRBV4-3
J gene: TRBJ1-4
clone size: -

CDR3 DNA: TGTGCCAGCAGCGTAGAAGGGACAGGGTTTGAAAAACTGTTTTTT
CDR3 protein: CASSVEGTGFEKLFF
D gene: TRBD1
V gene: TRBV9
J gene: TRBJ1-4
clone size: -

CDR3 DNA: TGCGCCAGCAGCCAAGACCCAGGGGATGGCTACACCTTC
CDR3 protein: CASSQDPGDGYTF
D gene: -
V gene: TRBV4-3
J gene: TRBJ1-2
clone size: -

CDR3 DNA: TGTGCCAGCAGCTTAGATATAGGGAGGGCTGATTACAATGAGCAGTTCTTC
CDR3 protein: CASSLDIGRADYNEQFF
D gene: TRBD2
V gene: TRBV11-3
J gene: TRBJ2-1
clone size: -

CDR3 DNA: TGTGCCAGCAGTTTAGGTCGTCAGGGGACCGGGGAGCTGTTTTTT
CDR3 protein: CASSLGRQGTGELFF
D gene: -
V gene: TRBV28
J gene: TRBJ2-2
clone size: -

CDR3 DNA: TGTGCCAGCAGTCGACAGTACGGCACTGAAGCTTTCTTT
CDR3 protein: CASSRQYGTEAFF
D gene: -
V gene: TRBV6-4
J gene: TRBJ1-1
clone size: -

CDR3 DNA: TGTGCCAGCAGTTTAGGGGGGGGGCCCTACGAGCAGTACTTC
CDR3 protein: CASSLGGGPYEQYF
D gene: -
V gene: TRBV27
J gene: TRBJ2-7
clone size: -

CDR3 DNA: TGCGCCAGCAGCCAAGAGGGGGGGGGCTATGGCTACACCTTC
CDR3 protein: CASSQEGGGYGYTF
D gene: -
V gene: TRBV4-3
J gene: TRBJ1-2
clone size: -

CDR3 DNA: TGCGCCAGCAGCCCGGTAGGGGGCGGATATAATTCACCCCTCCACTTT
CDR3 protein: CASSPVGGGYNSPLHF
D gene: TRBD1
V gene: TRBV5-1
J gene: TRBJ1-6
clone size: -

CDR3 DNA: TGTGCCAGCAGTCCCCTAGGTGGAGGCTACACCTTC
CDR3 protein: CASSPLGGGYTF
D gene: -
V gene: TRBV27
J gene: TRBJ1-2
clone size: -

CDR3 DNA: TGTGCCAGCAGCACGGACTACTACAATGAGCAGTTCTTC
CDR3 protein: CASSTDYYNEQFF
D gene: -
V gene: TRBV5-4
J gene: TRBJ2-1
clone size: -

CDR3 DNA: TGTGCCAGCAGCGGGCCAGGGACTATCTATGGCTACACCTTC
CDR3 protein: CASSGPGTIYGYTF
D gene: -
V gene: TRBV9
J gene: TRBJ1-2
clone size: once